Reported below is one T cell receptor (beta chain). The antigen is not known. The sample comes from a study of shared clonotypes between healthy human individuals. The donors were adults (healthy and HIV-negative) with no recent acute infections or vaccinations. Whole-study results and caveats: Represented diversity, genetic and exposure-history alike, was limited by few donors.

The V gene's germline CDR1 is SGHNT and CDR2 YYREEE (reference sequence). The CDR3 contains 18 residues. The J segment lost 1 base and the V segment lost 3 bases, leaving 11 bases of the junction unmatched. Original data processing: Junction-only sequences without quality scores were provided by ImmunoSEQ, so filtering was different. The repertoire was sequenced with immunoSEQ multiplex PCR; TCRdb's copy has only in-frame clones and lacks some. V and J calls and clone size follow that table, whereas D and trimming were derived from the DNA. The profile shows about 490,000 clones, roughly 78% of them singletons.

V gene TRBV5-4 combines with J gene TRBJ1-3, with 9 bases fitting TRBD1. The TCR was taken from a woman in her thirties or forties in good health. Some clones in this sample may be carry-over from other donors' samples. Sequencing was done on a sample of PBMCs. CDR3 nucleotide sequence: TGTGCCAGCAGCTCGGGACAGGGTAACTTCAAATCTGGAAACACCATATATTTT. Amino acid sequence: CASSSGQGNFKSGNTIYF.